The 14 T cell receptor beta chains in this list originate from one sample, sequenced in a study of blood T cells in healthy people across ages. Next came a second PCR, run for about 6 to 11 cycles, which used a sample-barcoded 5' primer along with a J-beta primer mix. TCRdb passed the 5' RACE reads through MiXCR, listing each CDR3 protein once. In the table there are approximately 900,000 distinct CDR3 sequences, roughly 43% of which are singletons. Source material: blood. These receptors came from a young man in good health.

This clonotype has just one count. The chain has TRBV11-2 and TRBJ2-3, with D tentatively TRBD1 (6 bases). CDR1 and CDR2 from the germline V gene are SGHAT and FQNNGV. The CDR3 sequence is 15 residues long. Trimming removed 5 bases at V and 1 base at J, with 13 bases between. The CDR3 reads CASSASRGRTDTQYF. In DNA form, the CDR3 reads TGTGCCAGCAGCGCCTCCAGGGGACGCACAGATACGCAGTATTTT.

The chain employs TRBV6-2 or TRBV6-3 and TRBJ2-1; D might be TRBD2 (6 bases). The V end was cut by 6 bases, the J end by 0 bases, with 12 bases between. Germline CDR1 and CDR2: MNHEY and SVGEGT. The CDR3 extends over 15 amino acids. CDR3 region: CASRPRGFSYNEQFF. In nucleotides, the CDR3 is TGTGCCAGCAGGCCCCGGGGGTTCTCCTACAATGAGCAGTTCTTC.

The chain has TRBV6-2 or TRBV6-3 and TRBJ2-7; unclear D gene. Germline V CDR1 and CDR2: MNHEY, SVGEGT. Trimming stripped 2 bases from V and 9 bases from J, with 11 bases between. The CDR3 spans 12 residues. The CDR3 protein is CASSYQSVPQYF. CDR3 in DNA: TGTGCCAGCAGTTACCAGTCAGTCCCGCAGTACTTC.

The V and J genes are TRBV9 and TRBJ2-7; TRBD2 might be the D (6 bases). Germline-derived CDR1 and CDR2 are SGDLS and YYNGEE. The CDR3 consists of 16 residues. With 3 bases removed from V and 0 bases from J, the gap between germline ends came to 16 bases. The DNA of the CDR3 is TGTGCCAGCAGCGCGGGGGTAGGAGGGAGCTCCTACGAGCAGTACTTC. Amino acid sequence: CASSAGVGGSSYEQYF. The entire variable domain, with the rest obtained from reference TRBV9 and TRBJ2-7, is as follows: DSGVTQTPKHLITATGQRVTLRCSPRSGDLSVYWYQQSLDQGLQFLIQYYNGEERAKGNILERFSAQQFPDLHSELNLSSLELGDSALYFCASSAGVGGSSYEQYFGPGTRLTVT.

This chain joins TRBV6-1 and TRBJ2-7, with 7 bases fitting TRBD2. The J call may be in error: the DNA end matches TRBJ2-5 better. CDR1 and CDR2 from the germline V gene are MNHNS and SASEGT. The CDR3 has 14 residues. The CDR3 bases are TGTGCCAGCAGTTGGGGAGGGGAGGGAGAGACCCAGTACTTC. Protein sequence: CASSWGGEGETQYF.

The chain joins TRBV5-1 to TRBJ1-2; D possibly corresponds to TRBD1 (6 bases). The V and J ends lost 4 bases and 8 bases respectively, with 15 bases between them. Germline CDR1 is SGHRS and CDR2 is YFSETQ. There are 13 residues in the CDR3. CDR3 DNA: TGCGCCAGCAGCGCACAGGGATCTCAAGGCTACACCTTC. Protein product: CASSAQGSQGYTF.

The rearrangement uses TRBV6-5 and TRBJ1-6; 10 bases agree with TRBD1. This CDR3 has 15 amino acids. V was pared by 1 base and J by 13 bases, with 7 bases of the junction left unmatched. Germline V CDR1 and CDR2: MNHEY, SVGAGI. CDR3: CASSYFGQGGVPLHF. The DNA of the CDR3 is TGTGCCAGCAGTTACTTTGGACAGGGGGGCGTTCCCCTCCACTTT.

The chain uses TRBV28 and TRBJ2-7, with D unresolved. The end of the DNA aligns better with TRBJ2-4, so the J call may be wrong. Germline V gives CDR1 MDHEN, CDR2 SYDVKM. This CDR3 has 12 residues. CDR3 region: CASSLTESIQYF. The CDR3 nucleotides read TGTGCCAGCAGTTTAACGGAAAGCATTCAGTACTTC.

Of note for this clonotype: Only one base separates this from a far larger clonotype, so it likely reflects a read error. The V and J genes are TRBV12-3 or TRBV12-4 and TRBJ2-1, with D perhaps matching TRBD1 or TRBD2 (5 bases each). Trimming stripped 2 bases from V and 13 bases from J, with 12 bases between. This CDR3 contains 12 residues. The CDR3 loop is CASSLSGGTQFF. CDR3 coding DNA: TGTGCCAGCAGTTTAAGCGGTGGGACCCAGTTCTTC.

V is TRBV3-1 and J is TRBJ2-1; D unclear. This CDR3 comprises 17 residues. Germline CDR1 reads LGHDT; CDR2 reads YNNKEL (reference sequence). The ends were cut back, 0 bases at V and 2 bases at J, with 14 bases in the middle. Written as DNA, the CDR3 is TGTGCCAGCAGCCAAGACGGCGCAGGATTCCCCTACAATGAGCAGTTCTTC. It is translated as CASSQDGAGFPYNEQFF.

V gene TRBV11-2 combines with J gene TRBJ2-5; 9 bases are a match to TRBD2. The CDR3 consists of 18 residues. The V segment lost 0 bases and the J segment 1 base; nucleotides outside the gene matches: 9. Germline CDR1 reads SGHAT; CDR2 reads FQNNGV. CDR3 sequence reads: CASSLDGPLAGRQETQYF. Here the CDR3 DNA reads TGTGCCAGCAGCTTAGATGGGCCGCTAGCGGGGCGCCAAGAGACCCAGTACTTC.

A few counts support this clonotype. The chain carries TRBV5-6 and TRBJ1-4, with D hard to call. CDR3 size: 17 residues. Per germline, CDR1 SGHDT and CDR2 YYEEEE. Deletions cut 2 bases from V and 3 bases from J, with 17 bases between. Written as DNA, the CDR3 is TGTGCCAGCAGCTTAAAATTGACCGCGACTTCTAATGAAAAACTGTTTTTT. The encoded protein is CASSLKLTATSNEKLFF.

The chain combines TRBV9 with TRBJ2-7; D might be TRBD1 (6 bases). Trimming stripped 2 bases from V and 5 bases from J, with 20 bases between. Germline CDR1 SGDLS, CDR2 YYNGEE. The CDR3 contains 16 residues. The CDR3 region is CASSVDDTGIEDEQYF. The CDR3 coding sequence is TGTGCCAGCAGCGTCGATGATACAGGGATCGAGGACGAGCAGTACTTC.

The chain carries TRBV10-2 and TRBJ2-3; no firm D call. Trimming took 6 bases from V and 7 from J, leaving 14 bases between them. This CDR3 contains 13 residues. The germline V gene has CDR1 WSHSY and CDR2 SAAADI. The CDR3 DNA reads TGCGCCAGCAGCGACCCCCCATCATATACGCAGTATTTT. It yields the protein CASSDPPSYTQYF.